A single sample gave rise to the 29 T cell receptor beta chains below, sequenced in a study of blood T cell repertoires in COVID-19. Profiled with immunoSEQ multiplex PCR; TCRdb holds only in-frame clones, not every one. The sample holds about 230,000 clones; over 65% are singletons and the top ten take just over 2.5%. The sequencing input was peripheral blood. These receptors all stem from a woman aged 70-85 years with active or convalescent COVID-19.

This clone has a handful of counts. The rearrangement joins TRBV6-5 to TRBJ2-2; no reliable D call. CDR3 length: 14 residues. CDR1 and CDR2 (germline): MNHEY, SVGAGI. Trimming removed 3 bases from V and 2 bases from J, with 7 bases in between. In nucleotides, the CDR3 is TGTGCCAGCAGTTATCTGAGAAACACCGGGGAGCTGTTTTTT. Its translation: CASSYLRNTGELFF.

V gene TRBV5-5 combines with J gene TRBJ1-2; 8 bases map to TRBD1. Trimming at V came to 0 bases and at J to 4 bases, leaving 2 bases not matched to a gene. The CDR3 sequence is 14 residues long. Germline CDR1 reads SGHKS; CDR2 reads YYEKEE (reference sequence). The DNA for the CDR3 is TGTGCCAGCAGCTTGGCGGACAGGGTCTATGGCTACACCTTC. It specifies CASSLADRVYGYTF. Together with reference TRBV5-5 and TRBJ1-2, the CDR3 gives the full variable domain: DAGVTQSPTHLIKTRGQQVTLRCSPISGHKSVSWYQQVLGQGPQFIFQYYEKEERGRGNFPDRFSARQFPNYSSELNVNALLLGDSALYLCASSLADRVYGYTFGSGTRLTVV.

The chain employs TRBV5-1 and TRBJ1-1; no clear D gene. The CDR3 has 14 residues. The V and J ends lost 4 bases and 4 bases respectively, with 14 bases between them. Germline values: CDR1 SGHRS, CDR2 YFSETQ. Here the CDR3 DNA reads TGCGCCAGCAGCCCCCAGGCCTCAGGCACTGAAGCTTTCTTT. Residues: CASSPQASGTEAFF.

V usage is TRBV9 and J usage is TRBJ1-2, with D possibly being TRBD1 (6 bases). Trimming stripped 2 bases from V and 4 bases from J, with 15 bases between. Germline-derived CDR1 and CDR2 are SGDLS and YYNGEE. The CDR3 loop spans 15 amino acids. The CDR3 DNA follows: TGTGCCAGCAGCGTGGATCTACAGGGAATCTATGGCTACACCTTC. It specifies CASSVDLQGIYGYTF.

This chain uses TRBV5-1 with TRBJ1-2; D not certain. V lost 2 bases and J lost 1, with 6 bases in between. There are 13 residues in the CDR3. From germline, CDR1 is SGHRS and CDR2 YFSETQ. The CDR3, as DNA: TGCGCCAGCAGCTTACTGAATAACTATGGCTACACCTTC. Protein product: CASSLLNNYGYTF. The whole variable domain, filled in from reference TRBV5-1 and TRBJ1-2, reads KAGVTQTPRYLIKTRGQQVTLSCSPISGHRSVSWYQQTPGQGLQFLFEYFSETQRNKGNFPGRFSGRQFSNSRSEMNVSTLELGDSALYLCASSLLNNYGYTFGSGTRLTVV.

The chain recombines TRBV6-4 with TRBJ1-1; TRBD1 is a possible D gene (6 bases). The CDR3 has 13 residues. CDR1 is MRHNA, CDR2 SNTAGT, per germline. The V end lost 4 bases, the J end lost 4 bases, and 10 bases lay between the germline ends. The CDR3 sequence: CASSAEDSTEAFF. The CDR3 DNA reads TGTGCCAGCAGTGCCGAGGACAGCACTGAAGCTTTCTTT.

V gene TRBV5-1 combines with J gene TRBJ1-4, with D possibly being TRBD1 (5 bases). This CDR3 is 15 amino acids long. Germline CDR1 SGHRS, CDR2 YFSETQ. V lost 0 bases, J lost 2 bases, and 8 bases lay in between. Here the CDR3 reads CASSLVGDTNEKLFF. Here the CDR3 DNA reads TGCGCCAGCAGCTTGGTAGGGGATACTAATGAAAAACTGTTTTTT.

The chain is built from TRBV3-1 (or the pseudogene TRBV3-2) and TRBJ2-1; a possible D gene is TRBD1 (5 bases). Germline V gives CDR1 LGHDT, CDR2 YNNKEL (reference sequence). CDR3 length equals 15 residues. V gave up 0 bases and J gave up 5 bases, with 11 bases separating them. CDR3 DNA sequence: TGTGCCAGCAGCCAAGACACAGGAAGACACAATGAGCAGTTCTTC. It codes for CASSQDTGRHNEQFF.

The V gene is TRBV5-1, the J gene TRBJ1-2; unclear D gene. CDR3 length: 14 amino acids. Germline-derived CDR1 and CDR2 are SGHRS and YFSETQ. V lost 3 bases and J 2 bases, leaving 11 bases between the germline ends. CDR3 coding DNA: TGCGCCAGCAGCTCAGTCGCCGGGAACTATGGCTACACCTTC. Amino acids: CASSSVAGNYGYTF.

This chain links TRBV6-1 with TRBJ2-7; 11 nucleotides match TRBD1. The germline gives CDR1 MNHNS, CDR2 SASEGT. This CDR3 is built from 16 residues. The junction had 8 bases not matched to a gene; V was cut back by 3 bases and J by 4 bases. The CDR3 DNA follows: TGTGCCAGCAGTGATCTGACCGGGACAGGGGGATACGAGCAGTACTTC. Encoded protein: CASSDLTGTGGYEQYF.

This clone is a singleton in its sample. This sequence joins TRBV7-2 and TRBJ1-1, with a possible D match to TRBD1 (5 bases). The CDR3 spans 14 residues. Trimming cost V 2 bases and J 11 bases, with 18 bases left between them. The germline V gene has CDR1 SGHTA and CDR2 FQGNSA. Here the CDR3 DNA reads TGTGCCAGCAGCTTATTAGGTTCAGGGCCCAGGGCTTTCTTT. This encodes CASSLLGSGPRAFF.

The V call is TRBV19, the J call TRBJ1-6; D is ambiguous. Germline CDR1 LNHDA, CDR2 SQIVND (reference sequence). This CDR3 region has 14 residues. Trimming cost V 10 bases and J 6 bases, with 16 bases left between them. CDR3 nucleotides: TGTGCCACCGCGAACTTACTGGTTAATTCACCCCTCCACTTT. It is translated as CATANLLVNSPLHF.

The chain uses TRBV13 and TRBJ1-4, with 7 bases identical to TRBD1. This CDR3 region has 16 residues. The ends lost 1 base at V and 8 bases at J; junction bases unmatched: 10. From germline, CDR1 is PRHDT and CDR2 FYEKMQ (reference sequence). CDR3 DNA sequence: TGTGCCAGCAGCTTAGCCATCCGGGACAGTCGGGAAAAACTGTTTTTT. It is translated as CASSLAIRDSREKLFF.

The chain combines TRBV7-9 with TRBJ2-7; 7 bases are a match to TRBD2. From germline, CDR1 is SEHNR and CDR2 FQNEAQ (reference sequence). The CDR3 extends over 15 amino acids. After removal of 7 bases from V and 2 bases from J, the junction contained 11 bases not matched to a gene. The CDR3: CASTPGWEGPYEQYF. DNA for the CDR3: TGTGCCAGCACCCCTGGTTGGGAGGGACCCTACGAGCAGTACTTC.

The chain recombines TRBV5-5 with TRBJ1-1; D is ambiguous. The ends were cut back, 4 bases at V and 4 bases at J, with 14 bases in the middle. This CDR3 has 14 amino acids. Germline V lookup: CDR1 SGHKS, CDR2 YYEKEE (reference sequence). The CDR3: CASSPFGEGTEAFF. CDR3 bases: TGTGCCAGCAGCCCTTTCGGGGAGGGCACTGAAGCTTTCTTT.

The chain combines TRBV24-1 with TRBJ2-7; 10 bases agree with TRBD2. Unmatched junction bases numbered 4, after V lost 4 bases and J lost 5 bases. The CDR3 runs to 14 residues. CDR1 and CDR2 (germline): KGHDR, SFDVKD. The CDR3 nucleotides are TGTGCCACCAGTGACTCCGGGACTAGCGACGAGCAGTACTTC. Its translation: CATSDSGTSDEQYF.

V gene TRBV30 combines with J gene TRBJ1-1, with a possible D match to TRBD1 (6 bases). The germline V gene has CDR1 GTSNPN and CDR2 SVGIG (reference sequence). This CDR3 is built from 15 residues. Trimming took off 2 bases at V and 4 bases at J, with 17 bases between the two ends. CDR3 sequence reads: CAWSLEGGGRTEAFF. CDR3 sequence (DNA): TGTGCCTGGAGTTTGGAGGGGGGGGGTCGCACTGAAGCTTTCTTT.

The count of this clone is one. The chain couples TRBV19 to TRBJ1-2; 10 bases agree with TRBD1. This CDR3 is 14 amino acids long. V lost 4 bases to trimming and J lost 8 bases; unmatched junction nucleotides: 7. Germline V gene data show CDR1 as LNHDA and CDR2 as SQIVND (reference sequence). The CDR3 nucleotides are TGTGCCAGTAGTACGGGACAGGGGATTGGAGGCTACACCTTC. Translation gives CASSTGQGIGGYTF.

CDR3 region: CASSRDQSSPLHF. The CDR3 DNA follows: TGTGCCAGCAGCAGGGATCAGAGTTCACCCCTCCACTTT. The rearrangement joins TRBV6-7 to TRBJ1-6, with TRBD1 as a possible D gene (5 bases). TRBV6-7 has ORF status, its function being uncertain. V shed 6 bases and J shed 9 bases, with 12 bases lying between them. The CDR3 totals 13 residues.

This chain uses TRBV3-1 (or the pseudogene TRBV3-2) with TRBJ2-5; possibly TRBD1 for D (6 bases). The CDR3 is made up of 15 amino acids. V lost 1 base and J 5 bases, leaving 14 bases between the germline ends. Germline CDR1 is LGHDT and CDR2 is YNNKEL (reference sequence). In DNA, the CDR3 is TGTGCCAGCAGCCAAGTCAACAGGGTCCTCGAGACCCAGTACTTC. This gives the protein CASSQVNRVLETQYF.

The rearrangement joins TRBV18 to TRBJ2-7, with D unresolved. The length of the CDR3 is 12 residues. CDR1 and CDR2 (germline): KGHSH, LQKENI. V was cut by 3 bases and J by 7 bases, with 10 bases left in between. The CDR3 loop is CASSPSSEEQYF. The CDR3 DNA reads as TGTGCCAGCTCACCCTCCTCTGAGGAGCAGTACTTC.

This sequence joins TRBV7-2 and TRBJ2-2, with D unclear. Per the germline V gene, CDR1 is SGHTA and CDR2 is FQGNSA. The CDR3 is 14 amino acids. V shed 2 bases and J shed 3 bases, with 7 bases lying between them. The CDR3 sequence is CASSLFRDTGELFF. CDR3 sequence (DNA): TGTGCCAGCAGCTTATTCCGGGACACCGGGGAGCTGTTTTTT.

This chain joins TRBV4-2 and TRBJ1-1; 8 bases line up with TRBD1. CDR1 is LGHNA, CDR2 YNFKEQ, per germline. The CDR3 consists of 14 residues. After removal of 2 bases from V and 1 base from J, the junction contained 0 bases not matched to a gene. CDR3 protein: CASSQTGGNTEAFF. In DNA form, the CDR3 reads TGTGCCAGCAGCCAAACAGGGGGGAACACTGAAGCTTTCTTT.

This sequence joins TRBV5-1 and TRBJ2-1; TRBD2 matches 10 bases. The CDR3 length is 16 residues. The germline V gene encodes CDR1 SGHRS and CDR2 YFSETQ. Trimming at V came to 3 bases and at J to 5 bases, leaving 8 bases not matched to a gene. CDR3 residues: CASSWPLAGGNNEQFF. The CDR3, as DNA: TGCGCCAGCAGCTGGCCCTTAGCGGGGGGCAACAATGAGCAGTTCTTC.

The rearrangement uses TRBV4-1 and TRBJ2-2, with a possible D match to TRBD2 (7 bases). This CDR3 contains 15 residues. V lost 2 bases and J 5 bases, leaving 12 bases between the germline ends. Germline values: CDR1 MGHRA, CDR2 YSYEKL. In DNA, the CDR3 is TGCGCCAGCAGCCAACTAGGGGGGGTGACCGGGGAGCTGTTTTTT. This gives the protein CASSQLGGVTGELFF.

The chain links TRBV2 to TRBJ2-5; no firm D call. With 10 bases removed from V and 4 bases from J, the gap between germline ends came to 13 bases. CDR3 length equals 12 residues. Germline CDR1 reads SNHLY; CDR2 reads FYNNEI. This CDR3 is CATKRSPETQYF. The CDR3 nucleotides read TGTGCCACCAAGAGAAGCCCAGAGACCCAGTACTTC.

The rearrangement uses TRBV7-8 and TRBJ1-4; D call uncertain. CDR1 and CDR2 (germline): SGHVS, FQNEAQ. V lost 5 bases to trimming and J lost 4 bases, with 14 bases between them. The CDR3 covers 15 residues. The DNA for the CDR3 is TGTGCCAGCAGCCGAGTTGACGGGTATAATGAAAAACTGTTTTTT. It yields the protein CASSRVDGYNEKLFF.

The V and J genes are TRBV7-7 and TRBJ2-3; no clear D gene. Trimming removed 4 bases from V and 2 bases from J, with 7 bases in between. The CDR3 totals 13 residues. Germline V gives CDR1 SSHAT, CDR2 FNYEAQ (reference sequence). The CDR3 DNA sequence: TGTGCCAGCAGCTCAGGATACACAGATACGCAGTATTTT. Protein product: CASSSGYTDTQYF.

The chain is built from TRBV13 and TRBJ2-1, with 11 bases aligning to TRBD2. The junction had 4 bases not matched to a gene; V was cut back by 4 bases and J by 2 bases. The CDR3 extends over 16 amino acids. Germline V lookup: CDR1 PRHDT, CDR2 FYEKMQ (reference sequence). This chain's CDR3 is CASSSRLAGPYNEQFF. The CDR3 region has the DNA TGTGCCAGCAGCTCCCGACTAGCGGGACCCTACAATGAGCAGTTCTTC.